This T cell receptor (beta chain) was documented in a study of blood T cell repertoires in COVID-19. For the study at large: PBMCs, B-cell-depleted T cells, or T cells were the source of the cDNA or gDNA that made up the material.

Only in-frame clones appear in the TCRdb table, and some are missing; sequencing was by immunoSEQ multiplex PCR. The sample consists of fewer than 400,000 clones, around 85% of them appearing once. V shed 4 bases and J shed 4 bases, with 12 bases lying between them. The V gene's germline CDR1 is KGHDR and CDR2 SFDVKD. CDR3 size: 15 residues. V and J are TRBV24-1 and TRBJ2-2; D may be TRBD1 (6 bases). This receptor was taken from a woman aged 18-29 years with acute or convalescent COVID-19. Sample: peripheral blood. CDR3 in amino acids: CATSDRDKSTGELFF. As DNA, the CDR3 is TGTGCCACCAGTGACCGGGACAAAAGCACCGGGGAGCTGTTTTTT.